This T cell receptor beta chain is from a study of response to subunit inactivated influenza vaccine. V lost 4 bases to trimming and J lost 6 bases; unmatched junction nucleotides: 9. The CDR3 spans 16 residues. The germline CDR1 and CDR2 sequences are SGHRS and YFSETQ. Notes on the study in general: It was suggested by the authors that few new T cells are recruited by each seasonal influenza vaccination.

A remark on this clonotype: Its cognate antigen is unknown.

One entry per CDR3 protein results from TCRdb running MiXCR on the RT-PCR reads. The sample has roughly 630,000 distinct CDR3 sequences, 13% to 15% seen once. The chain joins TRBV5-1 to TRBJ2-1, with 11 nucleotides matching TRBD2. The sample was PBMCs from blood, taken 14 to 15 days before vaccination. This receptor was taken from a man between 45 and 60 years old who received an inactivated influenza vaccine. The CDR3 here is CASSPHASGRSNEQFF. In nucleotides, the CDR3 is TGCGCCAGCAGCCCCCACGCTAGCGGGAGGTCCAATGAGCAGTTCTTC.